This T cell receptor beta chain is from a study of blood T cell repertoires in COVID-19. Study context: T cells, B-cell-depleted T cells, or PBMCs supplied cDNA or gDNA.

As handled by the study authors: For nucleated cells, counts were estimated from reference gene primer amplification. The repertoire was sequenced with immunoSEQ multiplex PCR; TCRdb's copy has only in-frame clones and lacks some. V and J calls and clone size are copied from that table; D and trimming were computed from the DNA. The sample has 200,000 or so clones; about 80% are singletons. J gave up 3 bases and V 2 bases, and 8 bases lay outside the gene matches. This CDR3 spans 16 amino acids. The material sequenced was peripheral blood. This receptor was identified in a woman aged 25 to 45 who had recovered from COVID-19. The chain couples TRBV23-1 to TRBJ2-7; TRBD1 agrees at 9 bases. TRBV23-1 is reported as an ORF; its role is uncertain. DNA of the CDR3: TGCGCCAGCAGTCAACCCCGGACAGGGGTTTTCTACGAGCAGTACTTC. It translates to CASSQPRTGVFYEQYF.